The sequence of this T cell receptor beta chain was determined in a study of cytomegalovirus exposure and HLA in healthy donors. PCR employed 60 Vbeta and 13 Jbeta primers. Measured with immunoSEQ multiplex PCR; TCRdb has only the in-frame clones, and not every one. The sample lists approximately 160,000 clones; roughly 80% were seen once. The CDR3 totals 14 residues. V was pared by 0 bases and J by 4 bases, with 2 bases of the junction left unmatched. CDR1 and CDR2 from the germline V gene are SGHNT and YYREEE (reference sequence). Sequences were obtained from PBMCs. The chain uses TRBV5-4 and TRBJ2-7; TRBD1 agrees at 9 bases. The TCR originated in a man in his forties or fifties in good health and CMV-seropositive. The CDR3 DNA reads TGTGCCAGCAGCTTGGACAGGGGGCTGTACGAGCAGTACTTC. Translated, it gives CASSLDRGLYEQYF.